This T cell receptor (beta chain) was sequenced during a study of T cells in Graves' hyperthyroidism and ophthalmopathy. It was RNA transcripts that yielded the amplified TCR beta CDR3 regions. The study used the HTBI primer set for a first-round RT-PCR of the TCR CDR3. Via MiXCR, TCRdb re-called the multiplex PCR reads, giving one row per CDR3 protein. The sample lists a few hundred thousand distinct CDR3 sequences, 15% to 20% occurring once. The CDR3 consists of 15 residues. V was trimmed by 10 bases and J by 3 bases, leaving 20 bases between them. The germline CDR1 and CDR2 sequences are SEHNR and FQNEAQ (reference sequence). Regarding this clonotype: A much larger clone lies one base from this, so it may be a read error.

Sequenced sample: blood. This chain joins TRBV7-9 and TRBJ2-3, with D possibly being TRBD2 (6 bases). The clonotype comes from a woman between 35 and 50 years old with Graves' ophthalmopathy. CDR3 protein: CANSQAGSLTDTQYF. CDR3 nucleotides: TGTGCCAACAGTCAGGCCGGGAGTTTGACAGATACGCAGTATTTT. Drawing the rest from reference TRBV7-9 and TRBJ2-3, the complete variable domain is DTGVSQNPRHKITKRGQNVTFRCDPISEHNRLYWYRQTLGQGPEFLTYFQNEAQLEKSRLLSDRFSAERPKGSFSTLEIQRTEQGDSAMYLCANSQAGSLTDTQYFGPGTRLTVL.